One sample yielded the 3 T cell receptor beta chains listed below, sequenced in a study of CD8+ T cells in alopecia areata. Investigators isolated RNA and reverse transcribed it into cDNA to act as the sequencing template. Repertoires were generated with immunoSEQ multiplex PCR, while TCRdb's copy carries only in-frame clones and drops some. Here the sample spans 65,000 to 100,000 clones, about 51% being singletons. The specimen was NKG2D-high CD8+ T cells sorted from blood. The receptors here all came from a human donor with alopecia areata.

In its sample, this clone was seen once. The chain combines TRBV5-1 with TRBJ2-7; 7 nucleotides agree with TRBD1. CDR1 SGHRS and CDR2 YFSETQ come from the germline V gene. CDR3 length equals 14 residues. V shed 1 base and J 1 base; nucleotides not matched to a gene: 2. This CDR3 reads CASSLTGQSYEQYF. In nucleotides, the CDR3 is TGCGCCAGCAGCTTGACGGGACAGTCCTACGAGCAGTACTTC.

The V gene is TRBV27, the J gene TRBJ2-7; D is ambiguous. V was cut by 2 bases and J by 0 bases, with 5 bases left in between. The CDR3 runs 13 residues. Looked up from germline, CDR1 is MNHEY and CDR2 is SMNVEV (reference sequence). CDR3 sequence reads: CASSLQDSYEQYF. CDR3 sequence (DNA): TGTGCCAGCAGTTTACAGGACTCCTACGAGCAGTACTTC.

V is TRBV29-1 and J is TRBJ2-7; tentatively, D is TRBD1 (6 bases). The V and J ends lost 6 bases and 0 bases respectively, with 12 bases between them. The CDR3 is 13 amino acids. Germline V gene lookup returns CDR1 SQVTM and CDR2 ANQGSEA. CDR3 protein: CSVMDSSSYEQYF. The CDR3 DNA follows: TGCAGCGTGATGGACAGTAGCTCCTACGAGCAGTACTTC.